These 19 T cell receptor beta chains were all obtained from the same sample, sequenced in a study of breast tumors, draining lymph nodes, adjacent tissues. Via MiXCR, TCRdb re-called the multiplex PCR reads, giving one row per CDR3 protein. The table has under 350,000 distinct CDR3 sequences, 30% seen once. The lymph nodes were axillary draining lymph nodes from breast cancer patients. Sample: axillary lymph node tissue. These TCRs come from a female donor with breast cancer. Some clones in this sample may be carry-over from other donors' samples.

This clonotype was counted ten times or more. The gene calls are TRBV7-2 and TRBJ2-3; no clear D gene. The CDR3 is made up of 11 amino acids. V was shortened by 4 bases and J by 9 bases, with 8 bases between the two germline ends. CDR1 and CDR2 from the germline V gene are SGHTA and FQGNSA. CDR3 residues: CASSSAPTQYF. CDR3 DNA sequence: TGTGCCAGCAGCTCAGCCCCCACGCAGTATTTT.

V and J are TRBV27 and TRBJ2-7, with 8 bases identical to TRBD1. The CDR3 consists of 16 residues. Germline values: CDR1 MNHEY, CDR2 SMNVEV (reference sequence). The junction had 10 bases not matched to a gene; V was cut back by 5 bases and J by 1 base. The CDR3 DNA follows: TGTGCCAGCAGTCCCACCCGACGGACAGGGTCCTACGAGCAGTACTTC. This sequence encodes CASSPTRRTGSYEQYF.

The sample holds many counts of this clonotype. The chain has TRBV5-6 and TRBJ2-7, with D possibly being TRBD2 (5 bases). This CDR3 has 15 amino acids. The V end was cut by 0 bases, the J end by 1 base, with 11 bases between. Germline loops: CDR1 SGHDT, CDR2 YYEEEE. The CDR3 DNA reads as TGTGCCAGCAGCTTGGTAGCGACACAATCCTACGAGCAGTACTTC. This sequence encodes CASSLVATQSYEQYF.

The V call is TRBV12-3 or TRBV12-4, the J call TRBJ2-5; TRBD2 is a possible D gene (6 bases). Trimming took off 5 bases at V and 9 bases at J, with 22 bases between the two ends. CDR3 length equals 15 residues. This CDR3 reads CASSVLTQGGEAQYF. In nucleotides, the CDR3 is TGTGCCAGCAGTGTCTTGACCCAGGGTGGGGAGGCCCAGTACTTC.

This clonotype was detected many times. The CDR3 region is CASSISALVGDTQYF. In DNA, the CDR3 is TGTGCCAGTAGTATTTCGGCACTAGTTGGAGATACGCAGTATTTT. The chain employs TRBV19 and TRBJ2-3; possibly TRBD2 for D (5 bases). The CDR3 extends over 15 amino acids. V was trimmed by 3 bases and J by 5 bases, leaving 15 bases between them. Germline V gene data show CDR1 as LNHDA and CDR2 as SQIVND (reference sequence).

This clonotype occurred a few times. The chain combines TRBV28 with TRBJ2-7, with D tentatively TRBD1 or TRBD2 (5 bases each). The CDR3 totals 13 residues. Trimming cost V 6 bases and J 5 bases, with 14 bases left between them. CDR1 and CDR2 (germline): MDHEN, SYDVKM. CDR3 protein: CASRKGTRDEQYF. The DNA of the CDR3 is TGTGCCAGCAGGAAAGGGACCCGGGACGAGCAGTACTTC.

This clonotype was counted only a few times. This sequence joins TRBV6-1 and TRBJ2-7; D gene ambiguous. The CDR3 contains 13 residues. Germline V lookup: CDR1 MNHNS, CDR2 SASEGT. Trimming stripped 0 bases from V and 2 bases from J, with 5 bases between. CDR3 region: CASSEAVPYEQYF. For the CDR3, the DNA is TGTGCCAGCAGTGAAGCGGTGCCCTACGAGCAGTACTTC.

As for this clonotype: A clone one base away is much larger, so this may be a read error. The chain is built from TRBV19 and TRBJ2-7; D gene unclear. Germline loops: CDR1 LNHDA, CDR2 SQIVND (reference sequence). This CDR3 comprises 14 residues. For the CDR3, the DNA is TGTGCCGGTAGTGACACGGTGGGCTCCTACGAGCAGTACTTC. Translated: CAGSDTVGSYEQYF.

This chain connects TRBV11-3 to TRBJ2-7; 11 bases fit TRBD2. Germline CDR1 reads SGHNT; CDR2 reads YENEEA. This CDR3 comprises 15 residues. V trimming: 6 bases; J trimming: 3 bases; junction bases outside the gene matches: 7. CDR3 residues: CASRPLAGGVYEQYF. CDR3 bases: TGTGCCAGCAGACCTCTAGCGGGAGGAGTCTACGAGCAGTACTTC. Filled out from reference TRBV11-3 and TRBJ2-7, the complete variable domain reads EAGVVQSPRYKIIEKKQPVAFWCNPISGHNTLYWYLQNLGQGPELLIRYENEEAVDDSQLPKDRFSAERLKGVDSTLKIQPAELGDSAVYLCASRPLAGGVYEQYFGPGTRLTVT.

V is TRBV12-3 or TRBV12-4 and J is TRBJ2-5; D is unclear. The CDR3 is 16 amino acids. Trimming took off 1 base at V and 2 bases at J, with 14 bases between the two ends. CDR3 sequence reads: CASSLGRRRAQETQYF. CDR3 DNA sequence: TGTGCCAGCAGTTTAGGACGGAGACGGGCGCAAGAGACCCAGTACTTC.

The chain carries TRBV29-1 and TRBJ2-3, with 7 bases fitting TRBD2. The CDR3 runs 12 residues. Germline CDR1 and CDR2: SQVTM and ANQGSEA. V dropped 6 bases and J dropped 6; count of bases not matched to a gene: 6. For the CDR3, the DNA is TGCAGCGTCGGAGGGAGGGCGGATACGCAGTATTTT. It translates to CSVGGRADTQYF.

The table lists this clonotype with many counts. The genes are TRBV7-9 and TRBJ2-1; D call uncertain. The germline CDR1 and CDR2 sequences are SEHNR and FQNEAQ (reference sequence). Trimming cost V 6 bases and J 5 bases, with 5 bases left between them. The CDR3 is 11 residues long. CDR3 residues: CASRADNEQFF. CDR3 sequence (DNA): TGTGCCAGCAGGGCTGACAATGAGCAGTTCTTC.

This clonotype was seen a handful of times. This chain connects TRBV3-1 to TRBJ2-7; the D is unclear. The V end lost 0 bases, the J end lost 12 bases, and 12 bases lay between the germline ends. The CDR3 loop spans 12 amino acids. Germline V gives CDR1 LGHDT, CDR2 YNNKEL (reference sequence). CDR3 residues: CASSQEPGWLYF. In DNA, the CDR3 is TGTGCCAGCAGCCAAGAGCCGGGTTGGTTGTACTTC.

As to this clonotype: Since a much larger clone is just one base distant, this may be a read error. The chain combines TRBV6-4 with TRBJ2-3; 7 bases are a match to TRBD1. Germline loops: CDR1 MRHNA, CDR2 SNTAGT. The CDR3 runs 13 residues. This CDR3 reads CTSSQGDTDTQYF. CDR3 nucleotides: TGTACCAGCAGTCAGGGGGACACAGATACGCAGTATTTT.

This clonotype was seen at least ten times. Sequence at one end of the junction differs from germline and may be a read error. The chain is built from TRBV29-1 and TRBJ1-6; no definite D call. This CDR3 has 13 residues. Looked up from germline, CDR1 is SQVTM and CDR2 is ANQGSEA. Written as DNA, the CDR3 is TGCAGCGTGAGGAGCTCCTATAGTTCACCCCTCCACTTT. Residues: CSVRSSYSSPLHF.

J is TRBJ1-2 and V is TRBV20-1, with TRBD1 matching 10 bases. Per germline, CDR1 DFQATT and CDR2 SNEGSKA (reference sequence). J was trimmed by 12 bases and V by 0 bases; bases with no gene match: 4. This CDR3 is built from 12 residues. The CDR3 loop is CSARDGTGAHTF. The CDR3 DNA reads TGCAGTGCTAGAGATGGGACAGGGGCCCACACCTTC.

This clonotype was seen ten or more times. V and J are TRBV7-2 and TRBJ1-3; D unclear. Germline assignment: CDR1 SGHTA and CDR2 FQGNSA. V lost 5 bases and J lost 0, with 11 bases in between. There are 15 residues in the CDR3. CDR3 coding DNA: TGTGCCAGCAGCCGAGACCACAGCTCTGGAAACACCATATATTTT. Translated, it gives CASSRDHSSGNTIYF.

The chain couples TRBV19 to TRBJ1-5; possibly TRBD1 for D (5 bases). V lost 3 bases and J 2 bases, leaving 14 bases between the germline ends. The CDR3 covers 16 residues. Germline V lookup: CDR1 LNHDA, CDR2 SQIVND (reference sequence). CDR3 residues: CASSMLGLGGNQPQHF. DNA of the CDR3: TGTGCCAGTAGTATGCTGGGGTTGGGGGGCAATCAGCCCCAGCATTTT.

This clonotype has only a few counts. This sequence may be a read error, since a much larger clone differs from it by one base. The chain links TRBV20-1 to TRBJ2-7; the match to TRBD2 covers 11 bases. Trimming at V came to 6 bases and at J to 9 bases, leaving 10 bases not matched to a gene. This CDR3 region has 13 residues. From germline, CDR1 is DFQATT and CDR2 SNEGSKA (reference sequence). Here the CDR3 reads CSARLAGYGAQYF. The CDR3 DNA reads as TGCAGTGCGAGACTAGCGGGATACGGTGCGCAGTACTTC.